Detailed here is one T cell receptor beta chain. What it binds is unknown. These data come from a study of shared clonotypes between healthy human individuals. Study-wide results and limits: Of the naive CD4 clonotypes, about 5% were shared across four donors. Non-shared clonotypes were found to have lower generation probabilities than the clonotypes that were shared by all four of the sorted-subset donors. Clonotype sharing levels among donors were expected to vary with sequencing depth.

This CDR3 has 16 residues. The V gene end was trimmed by 5 bases and the J gene end by 8 bases; junction bases not matched to a gene: 15. In germline, CDR1 is MNHEY, CDR2 SMNVEV (reference sequence). CD8 cells classed as naive were CD45RO-negative and positively selected for CCR7, excluding terminally differentiated effector memory CD45RA+ cells. Sorted-subset replicate PCRs used 200 ng DNA, about 30,000 T cell genomes. Clones were read by immunoSEQ multiplex PCR, and TCRdb kept only the in-frame ones, dropping some. The sample has about 2 million clones; about 95% are singletons. This chain links TRBV27 with TRBJ2-1; 7 bases fit TRBD2. The sequencing input was naive CD8+ T cells sorted from blood. This clonotype was obtained from a man aged 18 to 29 in good health. CDR3 coding DNA: TGTGCCAGCAGTCCGTCGGTAGGACTAGTCTCCTATGAGCAGTTCTTC. It yields the protein CASSPSVGLVSYEQFF.